Below, one T cell receptor beta chain is given with its context. Germline lookup yields CDR1 SNHLY and CDR2 FYNNEI. J was trimmed by 4 bases and V by 4 bases; bases with no gene match: 4. This CDR3 contains 14 residues. TCRdb keeps only in-frame clones here, not all; method: immunoSEQ multiplex PCR. The sample consists of 30,000 to 35,000 clones, almost 90% of them appearing once. This specimen belongs to a study of T cell changes during pregnancy in multiple sclerosis. This chain connects TRBV2 to TRBJ2-3, with 8 bases matching TRBD2. The receptor was derived from a female donor with multiple sclerosis, enrolled in a pregnancy study. This sample comprised CD8+ T cells from peripheral blood mononuclear cells, obtained after pregnancy. The CDR3 region is CASSASGGADTQYF. CDR3 nucleotides: TGTGCCAGCAGTGCCTCGGGGGGGGCAGATACGCAGTATTTT.